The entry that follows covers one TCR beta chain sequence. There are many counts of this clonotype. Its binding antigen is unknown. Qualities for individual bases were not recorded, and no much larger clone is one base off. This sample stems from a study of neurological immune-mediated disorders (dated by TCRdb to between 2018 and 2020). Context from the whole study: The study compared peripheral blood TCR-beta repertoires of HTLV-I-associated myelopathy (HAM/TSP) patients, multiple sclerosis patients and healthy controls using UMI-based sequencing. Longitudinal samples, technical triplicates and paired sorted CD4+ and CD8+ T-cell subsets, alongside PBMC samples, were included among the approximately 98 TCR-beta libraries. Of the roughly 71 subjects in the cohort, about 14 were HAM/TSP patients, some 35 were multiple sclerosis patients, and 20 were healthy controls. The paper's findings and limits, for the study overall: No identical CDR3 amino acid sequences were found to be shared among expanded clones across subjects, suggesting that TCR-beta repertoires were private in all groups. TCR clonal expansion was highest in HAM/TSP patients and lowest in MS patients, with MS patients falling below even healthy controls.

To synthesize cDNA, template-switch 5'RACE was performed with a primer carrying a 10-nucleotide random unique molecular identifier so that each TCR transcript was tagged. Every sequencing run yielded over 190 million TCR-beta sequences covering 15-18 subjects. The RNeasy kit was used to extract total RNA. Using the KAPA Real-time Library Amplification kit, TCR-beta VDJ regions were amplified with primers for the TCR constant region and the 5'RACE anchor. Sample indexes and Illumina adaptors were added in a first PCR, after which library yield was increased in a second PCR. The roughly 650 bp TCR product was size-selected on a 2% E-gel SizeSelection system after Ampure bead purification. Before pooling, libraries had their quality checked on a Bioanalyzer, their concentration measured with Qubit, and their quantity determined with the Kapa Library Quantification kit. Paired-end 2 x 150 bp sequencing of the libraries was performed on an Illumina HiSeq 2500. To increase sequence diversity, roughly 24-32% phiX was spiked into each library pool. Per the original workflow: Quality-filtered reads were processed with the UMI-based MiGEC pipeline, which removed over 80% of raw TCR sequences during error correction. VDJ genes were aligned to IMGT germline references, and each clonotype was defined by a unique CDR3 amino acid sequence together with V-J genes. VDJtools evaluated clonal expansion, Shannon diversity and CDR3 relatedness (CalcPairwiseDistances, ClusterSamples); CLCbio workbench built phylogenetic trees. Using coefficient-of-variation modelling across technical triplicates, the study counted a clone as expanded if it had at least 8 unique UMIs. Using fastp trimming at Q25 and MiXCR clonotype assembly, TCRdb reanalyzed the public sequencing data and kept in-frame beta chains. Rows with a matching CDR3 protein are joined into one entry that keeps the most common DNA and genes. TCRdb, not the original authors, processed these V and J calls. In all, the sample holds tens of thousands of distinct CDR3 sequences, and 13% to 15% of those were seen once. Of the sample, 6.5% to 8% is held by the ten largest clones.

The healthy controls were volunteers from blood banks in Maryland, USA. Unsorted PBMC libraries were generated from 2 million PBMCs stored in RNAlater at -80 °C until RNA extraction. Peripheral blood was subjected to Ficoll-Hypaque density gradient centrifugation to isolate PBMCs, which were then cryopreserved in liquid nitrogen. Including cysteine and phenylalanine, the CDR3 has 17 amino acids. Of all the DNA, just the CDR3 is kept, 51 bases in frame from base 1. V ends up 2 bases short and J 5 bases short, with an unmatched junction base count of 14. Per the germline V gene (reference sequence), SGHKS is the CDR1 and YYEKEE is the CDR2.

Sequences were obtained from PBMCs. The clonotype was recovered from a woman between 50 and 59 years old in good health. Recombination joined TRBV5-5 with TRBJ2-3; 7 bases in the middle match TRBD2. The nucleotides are TGTGCCAGCAGCTTCGGGGTGAGCCACGGGGGGTTAGATACGCAGTATTTT. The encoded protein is CASSFGVSHGGLDTQYF.